The sequence of this T cell receptor beta chain was determined in a study of regulatory T cells in long-lasting Graves disease. Study results and caveats: Sample size was small, which may have lowered accuracy. Patients with persistent disease showed a bias toward TRBV28, TRBJ1-2 and TRBJ2-5. The persistent group shared fewer than 3,500 public clonotypes, more than the approximately 1,000 shared by new patients.

Germline V gene lookup returns CDR1 SNHLY and CDR2 FYNNEI. V dropped 8 bases and J dropped 3 bases, with 4 bases sitting between them. The CDR3 runs to 11 residues. The sample's time point: persistent/refractory GD, antithyroid drugs over 5 years with positive TRAb. PBMCs provided the RNA from which the TCR library was made. Points on this clonotype: The antigen is not known.

Investigators prepared the TCR beta libraries by applying iRepertoire HTBI primers and Arm-PCR of CDR3 regions. One entry per CDR3 protein, called by TCRdb with MiXCR from the multiplex PCR reads. The sample has approximately 500,000 distinct CDR3 sequences; under 25% are singletons. The sequence was collected from a female donor with Graves disease. The material was peripheral blood mononuclear cells (PBMCs), obtained when the disease was refractory, from a patient treated with antithyroid drugs. The J gene is TRBJ2-2, the V gene TRBV2; D is unclear. The chain's CDR3 is CASGHTGELFF. The CDR3 DNA reads TGTGCCAGCGGTCACACCGGGGAGCTGTTTTTT.